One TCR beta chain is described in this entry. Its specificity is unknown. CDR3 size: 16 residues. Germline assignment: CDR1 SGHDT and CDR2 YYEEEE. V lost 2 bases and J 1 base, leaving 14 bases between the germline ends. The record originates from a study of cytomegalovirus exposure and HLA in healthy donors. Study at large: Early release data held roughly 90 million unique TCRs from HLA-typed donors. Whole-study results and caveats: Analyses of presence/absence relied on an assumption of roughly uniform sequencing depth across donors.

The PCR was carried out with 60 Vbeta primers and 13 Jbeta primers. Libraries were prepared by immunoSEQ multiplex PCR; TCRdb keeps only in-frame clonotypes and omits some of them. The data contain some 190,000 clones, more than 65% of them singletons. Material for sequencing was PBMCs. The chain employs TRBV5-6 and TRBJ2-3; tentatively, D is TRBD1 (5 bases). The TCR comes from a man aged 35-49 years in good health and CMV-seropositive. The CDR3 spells CASSLFGARGTDTQYF. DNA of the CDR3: TGTGCCAGCAGCTTATTTGGGGCGCGAGGCACAGATACGCAGTATTTT. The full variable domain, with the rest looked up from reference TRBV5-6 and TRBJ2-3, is DAGVTQSPTHLIKTRGQQVTLRCSPKSGHDTVSWYQQALGQGPQFIFQYYEEEERQRGNFPDRFSGHQFPNYSSELNVNALLLGDSALYLCASSLFGARGTDTQYFGPGTRLTVL.